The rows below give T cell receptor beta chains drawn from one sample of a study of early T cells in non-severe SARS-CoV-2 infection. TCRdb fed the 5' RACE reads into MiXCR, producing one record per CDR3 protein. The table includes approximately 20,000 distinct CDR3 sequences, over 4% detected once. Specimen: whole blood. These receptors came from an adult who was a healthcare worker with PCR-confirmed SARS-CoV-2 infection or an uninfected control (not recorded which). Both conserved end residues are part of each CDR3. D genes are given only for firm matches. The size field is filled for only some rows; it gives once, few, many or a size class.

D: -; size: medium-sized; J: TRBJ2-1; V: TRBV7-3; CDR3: CASSSGTGYNEQFF; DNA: TGTGCCAGCAGCTCCGGGACGGGATACAATGAGCAGTTCTTC
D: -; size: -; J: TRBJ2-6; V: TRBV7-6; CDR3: CASRFSGANVLTF; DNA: TGTGCCAGCAGATTCTCTGGGGCCAACGTCCTGACTTTC
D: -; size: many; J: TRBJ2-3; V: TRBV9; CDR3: CASSVVSSSPDTQYF; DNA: TGTGCCAGCAGCGTAGTGTCTAGCAGCCCAGATACGCAGTATTTT
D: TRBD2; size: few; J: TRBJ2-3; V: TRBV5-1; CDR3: CASSRGGVSDTQYF; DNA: TGCGCCAGCAGCCGCGGGGGAGTTTCAGATACGCAGTATTTT
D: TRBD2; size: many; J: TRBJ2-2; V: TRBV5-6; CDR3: CASSLIGLAGNTGELFF; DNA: TGTGCCAGCAGTCTTATCGGACTAGCGGGAAACACCGGGGAGCTGTTTTTT
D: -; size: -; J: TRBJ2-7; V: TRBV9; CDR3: CASSVEGHYEQYF; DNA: TGTGCCAGCAGCGTAGAGGGCCACTACGAGCAGTACTTC
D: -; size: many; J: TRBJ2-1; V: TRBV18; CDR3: CASSPQGGPHNEQFF; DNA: TGTGCCAGCTCACCTCAGGGCGGGCCACACAATGAGCAGTTCTTC
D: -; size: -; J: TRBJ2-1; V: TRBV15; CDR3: CATSSHPPPRTGPTPQFF; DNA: TGTGCCACCAGCAGCCACCCGCCACCCCGGACGGGACCGACCCCGCAGTTCTTC
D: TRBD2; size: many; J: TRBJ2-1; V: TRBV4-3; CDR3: CASSQEFLSGGAHNEQFF; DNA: TGCGCCAGCAGCCAAGAATTCCTTAGCGGGGGGGCCCACAATGAGCAGTTCTTC
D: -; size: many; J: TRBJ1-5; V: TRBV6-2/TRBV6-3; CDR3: CASSDNQPQHF; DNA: TGTGCCAGCAGTGACAATCAGCCCCAGCATTTT
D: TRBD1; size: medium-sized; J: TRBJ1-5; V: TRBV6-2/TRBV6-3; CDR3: CASSYPQGVHQQPQHF; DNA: TGTGCCAGCAGTTACCCACAGGGGGTTCATCAACAGCCCCAGCATTTT